Shown below are 20 T cell receptor beta chains from a single sample sequenced in a study of blood T cell repertoires in COVID-19. Clones were sequenced by immunoSEQ multiplex PCR, and TCRdb holds only the in-frame ones, with some missing. The repertoire holds some 210,000 clones, with 80% to 90% as singletons. Input material: peripheral blood. These receptors originate from a woman in her 70s with active or convalescent COVID-19.

CDR3 sequence: CASSFGQGFLLAGVTDYNEQFF. For the CDR3, the DNA is TGCGCCAGCAGCTTCGGCCAGGGCTTCCTGCTAGCGGGAGTAACCGACTACAATGAGCAGTTCTTC. V usage is TRBV5-1 and J usage is TRBJ2-1, with 10 positions matching TRBD2. Germline values: CDR1 SGHRS, CDR2 YFSETQ. V shed 2 bases, J shed 3 bases, and the junction held 23 bases outside the gene matches. The CDR3 consists of 22 residues.

In the case of this clone: Other DNA sequences in this specimen translate into the identical CDR3. The J gene is TRBJ1-1, the V gene TRBV20-1; unclear D gene. Germline assignment: CDR1 DFQATT and CDR2 SNEGSKA (reference sequence). The V end lost 3 bases, the J end lost 3 bases, and 5 bases lay between the germline ends. This CDR3 spans 11 amino acids. In DNA form, the CDR3 reads TGCAGTGCTAGTTCGGACACTGAAGCTTTCTTT. It translates to CSASSDTEAFF.

The gene calls are TRBV19 and TRBJ1-1; 8 bases are shared with TRBD1. The germline CDR1 and CDR2 sequences are LNHDA and SQIVND (reference sequence). The CDR3 loop spans 14 amino acids. V gave up 10 bases and J gave up 8 bases; unmatched junction bases: 15. CDR3 DNA sequence: TGTGCCACATCGTGGTCAGGGGGCGCGGCGGAAGCTTTCTTT. Translating it yields CATSWSGGAAEAFF.

The rearrangement links TRBV5-4 to TRBJ2-7, with 7 bases aligning to TRBD1. In germline, CDR1 is SGHNT, CDR2 YYREEE (reference sequence). The CDR3 covers 15 residues. V trimming: 4 bases; J trimming: 3 bases; junction bases outside the gene matches: 10. CDR3 sequence: CASSGSYGTDYEQYF. The CDR3 DNA is TGTGCCAGCAGCGGATCTTACGGGACAGACTACGAGCAGTACTTC.

The chain uses TRBV28 and TRBJ1-4; D might be TRBD1 (5 bases). The germline gives CDR1 MDHEN, CDR2 SYDVKM. V lost 7 bases and J lost 8, with 14 bases in between. The CDR3 loop spans 13 amino acids. CDR3: CASKAGLWEKLFF. CDR3 bases: TGTGCCAGCAAGGCAGGGTTGTGGGAAAAACTGTTTTTT.

The chain is built from TRBV12-5 and TRBJ2-1, with a possible D match to TRBD2 (5 bases). The germline V gene encodes CDR1 LGHNT and CDR2 FRNRAP. The germline V and J ends were trimmed by 8 bases and 2 bases, with 13 bases remaining between them. The length of the CDR3 is 14 residues. CDR3 DNA: TGTGCTAGTACCTCCGGCGGGCCCTACAATGAGCAGTTCTTC. This codes for CASTSGGPYNEQFF.

This rearrangement joins TRBV19 to TRBJ1-3; D may be TRBD1 (5 bases). The V end was cut by 3 bases, the J end by 4 bases, with 16 bases between. The CDR3 contains 16 residues. Germline lookup yields CDR1 LNHDA and CDR2 SQIVND (reference sequence). The CDR3 bases are TGTGCCAGTAGTATCTCGTCAGGGCACGCGGGAAACACCATATATTTT. It encodes CASSISSGHAGNTIYF.

The genes are TRBV5-5 and TRBJ2-2, with D tentatively TRBD2 (6 bases). This CDR3 contains 14 residues. Germline V gene data show CDR1 as SGHKS and CDR2 as YYEKEE (reference sequence). The V end lost 0 bases, the J end lost 5 bases, and 8 bases lay between the germline ends. CDR3 DNA sequence: TGTGCCAGCAGCTTGGTTCGGGGGACCGGGGAGCTGTTTTTT. Its translation: CASSLVRGTGELFF.

V and J are TRBV30 and TRBJ1-1; weak D call: TRBD1 (6 bases). Between the trimmed V and J ends, which lost 0 bases and 0 bases, there was a span of 8 bases. From germline, CDR1 is GTSNPN and CDR2 SVGIG (reference sequence). The CDR3 has 14 residues. CDR3 protein: CAWSVGGLNTEAFF. The CDR3 region has the DNA TGTGCCTGGAGTGTGGGGGGGCTGAACACTGAAGCTTTCTTT.

The V call is TRBV19, the J call TRBJ2-5, with 9 bases that match TRBD1. In germline, CDR1 is LNHDA, CDR2 SQIVND (reference sequence). This CDR3 has 14 amino acids. The trim removed 3 bases at V and 2 bases at J, leaving 1 base unmatched. CDR3 in amino acids: CASSIGTGQETQYF. Written as DNA, the CDR3 is TGTGCCAGTAGTATCGGGACAGGGCAAGAGACCCAGTACTTC.

The rearrangement uses TRBV5-1 and TRBJ2-7, with D tentatively TRBD1 (6 bases). Trimming cost V 5 bases and J 6 bases, with 15 bases left between them. The CDR3 is 13 amino acids. CDR1 and CDR2 (germline): SGHRS, YFSETQ. CDR3 sequence reads: CASRKAAGVEQYF. The CDR3 bases are TGCGCCAGCAGAAAGGCGGCAGGGGTCGAGCAGTACTTC.

This rearrangement joins TRBV28 to TRBJ1-1; D perhaps matches TRBD1 (5 bases). This CDR3 is built from 10 residues. Germline V gives CDR1 MDHEN, CDR2 SYDVKM. The CDR3 bases are TGTGGTAGTGGGGGGAGCAGAGCTTTCTTT. As protein: CGSGGSRAFF. Full variable domain (remainder filled in from reference TRBV28 and TRBJ1-1): DVKVTQSSRYLVKRTGEKVFLECVQDMDHENMFWYRQDPGLGLRLIYFSYDVKMKEKGDIPEGYSVSREKKERFSLILESASTNQTSMYLCGSGGSRAFFGQGTRLTVV.

The table lists this clone with a few counts. The chain employs TRBV6-5 and TRBJ1-2, with D possibly TRBD1 on 6 matching bases. Germline lookup yields CDR1 MNHEY and CDR2 SVGAGI. The V end was cut by 4 bases, the J end by 7 bases, with 13 bases between. The CDR3 is made up of 13 amino acids. The CDR3 protein is CASSLQGFGGYTF. The CDR3 nucleotides read TGTGCCAGCAGTTTACAGGGTTTCGGTGGCTACACCTTC.

The chain has TRBV5-7 and TRBJ2-3, with 9 bases lining up with TRBD2. TRBV5-7 is marked as an open reading frame, function uncertain. The CDR3 consists of 16 residues. J gave up 4 bases and V 0 bases, and 6 bases lay outside the gene matches. CDR3 amino acids: CASSLAVAGGADTQYF. The CDR3, as DNA: TGTGCCAGCAGCTTGGCGGTCGCGGGAGGGGCAGATACGCAGTATTTT.

This chain connects TRBV7-9 to TRBJ2-7; 7 bases match TRBD1. The germline CDR1 and CDR2 sequences are SEHNR and FQNEAQ (reference sequence). With 7 bases clipped from V and 5 bases from J, the junction kept 8 bases outside the gene matches. This CDR3 is 13 amino acids long. Here the CDR3 DNA reads TGTGCCAGCACTCCGACAGGGTTCGACGAGCAGTACTTC. It translates to CASTPTGFDEQYF.

CDR3 sequence (DNA): TGCGCCAGCAGCCCTTGGACTAGCGGGACCGCCTACGAGCAGTACTTC. Amino acid sequence: CASSPWTSGTAYEQYF. This chain uses TRBV5-1 with TRBJ2-7; TRBD2 agrees at 12 bases. Germline CDR1 reads SGHRS; CDR2 reads YFSETQ. With V trimmed by 4 bases and J by 2 bases, 7 bases remained unmatched. The CDR3 length is 16 residues.

The V call is TRBV2, the J call TRBJ2-3, with a tentative D call TRBD2 (7 bases). V was cut by 3 bases and J by 0 bases, with 10 bases left in between. The CDR3 is 15 residues long. The germline V gene has CDR1 SNHLY and CDR2 FYNNEI. In DNA, the CDR3 is TGTGCCAGCAGTGATGGGGGGGCAAGCACAGATACGCAGTATTTT. This codes for CASSDGGASTDTQYF.

The chain links TRBV30 to TRBJ2-7; D ambiguous. Trimming took 0 bases from V and 11 from J, leaving 14 bases between them. Germline V gene lookup returns CDR1 GTSNPN and CDR2 SVGIG (reference sequence). This CDR3 has 12 residues. The CDR3 loop reads CAWSVRFGDKYF. In DNA, the CDR3 is TGTGCCTGGAGTGTACGCTTCGGTGATAAGTACTTC.

The chain has TRBV7-2 and TRBJ2-2, with 10 nucleotides matching TRBD2. The germline gives CDR1 SGHTA, CDR2 FQGNSA. There are 17 residues in the CDR3. J gave up 2 bases and V 6 bases, and 9 bases lay outside the gene matches. The CDR3 is CASSHLLAGENTGELFF. The CDR3 nucleotides are TGTGCCAGCAGTCACCTGCTAGCGGGAGAAAACACCGGGGAGCTGTTTTTT.

CDR3 sequence reads: CASSDSWPPNYGYTF. The DNA of the CDR3 is TGTGCCAGCAGTGACTCGTGGCCCCCTAACTATGGCTACACCTTC. The chain joins TRBV6-4 to TRBJ1-2; D gene uncertain. Trimming left V 0 bases short and J 0 bases short, with 8 bases between. This CDR3 is built from 15 residues. CDR1 is MRHNA and CDR2 is SNTAGT in the germline V gene.